This section outlines one T cell receptor (beta chain) sequence together with its context. Original processing methods: Quantification of nucleated cells was approximated via reference gene primer amplification. Libraries were prepared by immunoSEQ multiplex PCR; TCRdb keeps only in-frame clonotypes and omits some of them. D and trimming were read from the DNA, whereas the V and J calls and clone size are those reported in that table. The profile shows around 160,000 clones, more than 80% of them singletons. The sample originates from a study of blood T cell repertoires in COVID-19. Background on the study: Specimens from acute and convalescent COVID-19 originated in the United States, Italy and Spain. From T cells, B-cell-depleted T cells, or PBMCs came the material, which was cDNA or gDNA.

The sequence was collected from a human donor with acute or convalescent COVID-19. The donor label of this sample is uncertain. Sequenced material: peripheral blood.

CDR3 region: CASSLGPTGYGYTF. DNA of the CDR3: TGTGCCAGCAGCTTAGGACCGACAGGCTATGGCTACACCTTC. The rearrangement joins TRBV11-2 to TRBJ1-2; TRBD1 might be the D (6 bases). The V gene lost 1 base and the J gene lost 4 bases, with 10 bases spanning the gap. From germline, CDR1 is SGHAT and CDR2 FQNNGV. The CDR3 runs to 14 residues.